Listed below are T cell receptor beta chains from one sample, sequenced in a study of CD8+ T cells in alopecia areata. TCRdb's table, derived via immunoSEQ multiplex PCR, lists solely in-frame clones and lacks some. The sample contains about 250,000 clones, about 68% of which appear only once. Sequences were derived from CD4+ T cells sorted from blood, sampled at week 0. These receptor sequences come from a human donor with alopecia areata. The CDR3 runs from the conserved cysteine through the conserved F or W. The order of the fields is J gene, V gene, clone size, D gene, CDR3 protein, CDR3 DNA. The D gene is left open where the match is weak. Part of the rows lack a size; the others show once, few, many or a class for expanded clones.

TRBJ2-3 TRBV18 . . CASSPQGNSDTQYF TGTGCCAGCTCACCACAGGGAAACTCAGATACGCAGTATTTT
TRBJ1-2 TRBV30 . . CAWSVQNGGYTF TGTGCCTGGAGTGTACAGAATGGAGGCTACACCTTC
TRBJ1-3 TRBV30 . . CAWSRTGSSGNTIYF TGTGCCTGGAGTCGAACAGGGAGCTCTGGAAACACCATATATTTT
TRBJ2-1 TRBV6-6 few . CASRREPYNEQFF TGTGCCAGCAGACGGGAACCCTACAATGAGCAGTTCTTC
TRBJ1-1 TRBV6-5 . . CASSYSLNTEAFF TGTGCCAGCAGTTACTCTTTGAACACTGAAGCTTTCTTT
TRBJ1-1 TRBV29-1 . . CSVEQWENTEAFF TGCAGCGTCGAACAGTGGGAGAACACTGAAGCTTTCTTT
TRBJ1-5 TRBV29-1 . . CSVQGNSNQPQHF TGCAGCGTCCAAGGGAATAGCAATCAGCCCCAGCATTTT
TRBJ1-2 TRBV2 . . CASSSSAKAYGYTF TGTGCCAGCAGTAGTTCTGCGAAGGCGTATGGCTACACCTTC
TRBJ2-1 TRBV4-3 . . CASSQEALSVYNEQFF TGCGCCAGCAGCCAAGAGGCACTTAGCGTCTACAATGAGCAGTTCTTC
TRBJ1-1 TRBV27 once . CASSFHAMNTEAFF TGTGCCAGCAGTTTTCATGCTATGAACACTGAAGCTTTCTTT
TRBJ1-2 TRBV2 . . CARGGWTDGYTF TGTGCCAGGGGTGGGTGGACTGATGGCTACACCTTC
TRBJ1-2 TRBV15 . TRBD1 CATSRGGTGSLVYYGYTF TGTGCCACCAGCAGAGGGGGGACAGGGAGCCTTGTCTATTATGGCTACACCTTC
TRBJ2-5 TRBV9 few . CASSVGGETQYF TGTGCCAGCAGCGTAGGGGGAGAGACCCAGTACTTC
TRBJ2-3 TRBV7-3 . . CASSLGRQMTDTQYF TGTGCCAGCAGCTTAGGTCGACAGATGACAGATACGCAGTATTTT